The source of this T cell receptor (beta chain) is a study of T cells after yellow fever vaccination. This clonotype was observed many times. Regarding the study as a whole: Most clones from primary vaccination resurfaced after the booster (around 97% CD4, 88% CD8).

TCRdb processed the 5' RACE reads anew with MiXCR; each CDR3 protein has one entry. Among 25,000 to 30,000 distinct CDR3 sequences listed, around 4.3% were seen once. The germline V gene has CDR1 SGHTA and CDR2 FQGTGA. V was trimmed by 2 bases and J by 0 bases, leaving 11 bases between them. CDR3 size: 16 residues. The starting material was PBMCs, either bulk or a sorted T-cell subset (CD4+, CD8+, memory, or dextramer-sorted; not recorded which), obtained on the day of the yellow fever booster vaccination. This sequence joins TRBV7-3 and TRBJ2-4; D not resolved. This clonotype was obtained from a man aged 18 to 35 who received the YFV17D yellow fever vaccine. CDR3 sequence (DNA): TGTGCCAGCAGCTTATTAGGCGGCCTAGCCAAAAACATTCAGTACTTC. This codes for CASSLLGGLAKNIQYF.